A single sample is the source of the 9 T cell receptor beta chains below, sequenced in a study of cytomegalovirus exposure and HLA in healthy donors. Here immunoSEQ multiplex PCR was the method, and the copy in TCRdb shows in-frame clones only, minus some. The profile shows about 120,000 clones, under 90% of them singletons. Sequenced material: PBMCs. These receptors were obtained from a woman younger than 35 in good health and CMV-seronegative.

The chain joins TRBV2 to TRBJ1-1; TRBD1 is a possible D gene (5 bases). The CDR3 consists of 14 residues. Trimming cost V 3 bases and J 4 bases, with 12 bases left between them. The germline V gene has CDR1 SNHLY and CDR2 FYNNEI. CDR3 in amino acids: CASSDRVGGTEAFF. In nucleotides, the CDR3 is TGTGCCAGCAGTGACAGGGTCGGGGGCACTGAAGCTTTCTTT.

This clone was seen just once. The chain has TRBV28 and TRBJ1-4; 10 bases line up with TRBD1. Germline V gene data show CDR1 as MDHEN and CDR2 as SYDVKM. This CDR3 has 14 residues. The trim removed 4 bases at V and 8 bases at J, leaving 4 bases unmatched. The CDR3 region has the DNA TGTGCCAGCAGTTACCGGGACAGGGGAGAAAAACTGTTTTTT. Translating gives CASSYRDRGEKLFF.

This rearrangement joins TRBV30 to TRBJ1-2; TRBD1 might be the D (6 bases). Germline assignment: CDR1 GTSNPN and CDR2 SVGIG (reference sequence). V shed 1 base and J shed 8 bases, with 20 bases lying between them. CDR3 length equals 15 residues. The CDR3 here is CAWSGDTRDLWGYTF. The CDR3 nucleotides read TGTGCCTGGAGTGGGGACACGAGGGACCTATGGGGCTACACCTTC.

The gene calls are TRBV18 and TRBJ1-1; 9 bases line up with TRBD1. Germline CDR1 and CDR2: KGHSH and LQKENI. The junction had 4 bases not matched to a gene; V was cut back by 5 bases and J by 0 bases. This CDR3 is built from 15 residues. The CDR3 reads CASSSDRGVNTEAFF. For the CDR3, the DNA is TGTGCCAGCTCATCAGACAGGGGGGTGAACACTGAAGCTTTCTTT.

V is TRBV30 and J is TRBJ1-1; maybe TRBD1 (5 bases). Looked up from germline, CDR1 is GTSNPN and CDR2 is SVGIG (reference sequence). The CDR3 is made up of 14 amino acids. V lost 2 bases to trimming and J lost 4 bases, with 14 bases between them. The DNA for the CDR3 is TGTGCCTGGAGTTCAATGGGGCCCGGCACTGAAGCTTTCTTT. Translating it yields CAWSSMGPGTEAFF.

This clone has only one observation. The chain has TRBV5-4 and TRBJ2-3; TRBD2 might be the D (5 bases). This CDR3 contains 14 residues. Germline lookup yields CDR1 SGHNT and CDR2 YYREEE (reference sequence). V lost 3 bases and J lost 6, with 14 bases in between. This chain's CDR3 is CASSSSGIVDTQYF. CDR3 DNA: TGTGCCAGCAGCTCGTCCGGGATTGTGGATACGCAGTATTTT.

This clone was seen once. The chain carries TRBV5-1 and TRBJ2-4, with 10 bases identical to TRBD1. Germline CDR1 reads SGHRS; CDR2 reads YFSETQ. V shed 4 bases, J shed 0 bases, and the junction held 4 bases outside the gene matches. This CDR3 is built from 16 residues. CDR3 region: CASSPGQGGAKNIQYF. CDR3 in DNA: TGCGCCAGCAGCCCCGGACAGGGGGGAGCCAAAAACATTCAGTACTTC. The entire variable domain, with the rest obtained from reference TRBV5-1 and TRBJ2-4, is as follows: KAGVTQTPRYLIKTRGQQVTLSCSPISGHRSVSWYQQTPGQGLQFLFEYFSETQRNKGNFPGRFSGRQFSNSRSEMNVSTLELGDSALYLCASSPGQGGAKNIQYFGAGTRLSVL.

The rearrangement joins TRBV9 to TRBJ1-2; 8 bases match TRBD1. Germline V lookup: CDR1 SGDLS, CDR2 YYNGEE. With V trimmed by 0 bases and J by 6 bases, 10 bases remained unmatched. The CDR3 consists of 16 residues. The CDR3 spells CASSVVSGGGRNGYTF. CDR3 nucleotides: TGTGCCAGCAGCGTAGTATCAGGGGGCGGTCGGAATGGCTACACCTTC. The full variable domain, in which reference TRBV9 and TRBJ1-2 provide the parts outside the CDR3, is DSGVTQTPKHLITATGQRVTLRCSPRSGDLSVYWYQQSLDQGLQFLIQYYNGEERAKGNILERFSAQQFPDLHSELNLSSLELGDSALYFCASSVVSGGGRNGYTFGSGTRLTVV.

The rearrangement joins TRBV6-6 to TRBJ1-1; D is ambiguous. Trimming took off 3 bases at V and 3 bases at J, with 11 bases between the two ends. The V gene's germline CDR1 is MNHNY and CDR2 SVGAGI (reference sequence). The CDR3 loop spans 14 amino acids. CDR3 DNA: TGTGCCAGCAGTTATGGTGGGAGCCACACTGAAGCTTTCTTT. Amino acids: CASSYGGSHTEAFF.